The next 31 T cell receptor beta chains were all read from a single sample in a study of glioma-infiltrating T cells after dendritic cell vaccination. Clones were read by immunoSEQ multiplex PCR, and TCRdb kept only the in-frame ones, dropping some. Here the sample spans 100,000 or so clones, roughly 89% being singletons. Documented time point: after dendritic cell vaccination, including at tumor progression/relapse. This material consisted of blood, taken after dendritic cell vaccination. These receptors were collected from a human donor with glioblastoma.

CDR3 loop: CASIRQSPTEAFF. Here the CDR3 DNA reads TGTGCCAGCATTAGACAGAGTCCCACTGAAGCTTTCTTT. The chain joins TRBV6-5 to TRBJ1-1, with D tentatively TRBD1 (5 bases). Germline assignment: CDR1 MNHEY and CDR2 SVGAGI. The CDR3 has 13 residues. V lost 7 bases and J 4 bases, leaving 13 bases between the germline ends.

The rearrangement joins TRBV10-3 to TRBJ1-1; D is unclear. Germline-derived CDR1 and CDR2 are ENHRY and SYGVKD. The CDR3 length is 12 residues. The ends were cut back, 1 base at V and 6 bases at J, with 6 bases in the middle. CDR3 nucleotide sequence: TGTGCCATCAGTGAGTATATGTCTGAAGCTTTCTTT. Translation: CAISEYMSEAFF.

The CDR3 spells CASSGTGTWGTGELFF. The DNA for the CDR3 is TGTGCCAGTTCCGGGACAGGGACATGGGGCACCGGGGAGCTGTTTTTT. The chain has TRBV9 and TRBJ2-2; 9 nucleotides agree with TRBD1. This CDR3 comprises 16 residues. J was trimmed by 4 bases and V by 8 bases; bases with no gene match: 12. Germline V gene lookup returns CDR1 SGDLS and CDR2 YYNGEE.

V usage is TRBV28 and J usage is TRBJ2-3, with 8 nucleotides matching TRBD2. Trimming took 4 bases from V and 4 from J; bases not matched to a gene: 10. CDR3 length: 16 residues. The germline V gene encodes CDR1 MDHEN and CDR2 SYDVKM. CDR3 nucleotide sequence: TGTGCCAGCAGTTCGTTAGCGGGGTTGAATTCAGATACGCAGTATTTT. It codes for CASSSLAGLNSDTQYF.

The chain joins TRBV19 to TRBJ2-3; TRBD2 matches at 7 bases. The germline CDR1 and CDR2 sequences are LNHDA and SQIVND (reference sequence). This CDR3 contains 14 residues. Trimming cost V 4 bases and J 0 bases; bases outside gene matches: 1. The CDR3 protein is CASSSGGSTDTQYF. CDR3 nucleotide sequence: TGTGCCAGTAGTAGCGGGGGAAGCACAGATACGCAGTATTTT.

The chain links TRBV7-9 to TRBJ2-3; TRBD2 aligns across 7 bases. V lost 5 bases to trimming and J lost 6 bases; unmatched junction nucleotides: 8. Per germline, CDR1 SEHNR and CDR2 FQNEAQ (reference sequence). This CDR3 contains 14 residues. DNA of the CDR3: TGTGCCAGCAGCCGGGGCCTCGGGAGGGATACGCAGTATTTT. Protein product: CASSRGLGRDTQYF.

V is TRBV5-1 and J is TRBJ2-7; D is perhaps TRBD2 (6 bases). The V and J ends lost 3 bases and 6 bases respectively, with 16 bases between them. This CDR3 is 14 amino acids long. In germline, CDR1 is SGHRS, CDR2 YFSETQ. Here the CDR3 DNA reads TGCGCCAGCAGCTCCGCGGGACGGGGTTTCGAGCAGTACTTC. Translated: CASSSAGRGFEQYF.

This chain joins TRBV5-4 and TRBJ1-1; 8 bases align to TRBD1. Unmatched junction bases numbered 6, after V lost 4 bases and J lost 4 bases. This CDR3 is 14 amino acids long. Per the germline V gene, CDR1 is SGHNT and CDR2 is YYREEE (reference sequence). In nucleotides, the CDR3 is TGTGCCAGCAGCCAGGGACAGGCGATCACTGAAGCTTTCTTT. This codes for CASSQGQAITEAFF.

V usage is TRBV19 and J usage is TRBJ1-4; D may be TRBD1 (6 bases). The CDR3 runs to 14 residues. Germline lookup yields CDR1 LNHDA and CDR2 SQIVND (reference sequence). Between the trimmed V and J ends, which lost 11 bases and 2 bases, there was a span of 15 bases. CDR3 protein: CACTGSSTNEKLFF. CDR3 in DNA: TGTGCCTGCACAGGGTCCTCCACTAATGAAAAACTGTTTTTT.

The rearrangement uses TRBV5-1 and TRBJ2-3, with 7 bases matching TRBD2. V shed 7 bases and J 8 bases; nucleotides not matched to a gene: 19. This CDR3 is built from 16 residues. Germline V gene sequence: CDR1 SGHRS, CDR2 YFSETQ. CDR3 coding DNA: TGCGCCAGCCATGTAACGGGGGGACCTGCATCGGGTACGCAGTATTTT. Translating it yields CASHVTGGPASGTQYF. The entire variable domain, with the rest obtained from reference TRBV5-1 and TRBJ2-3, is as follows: KAGVTQTPRYLIKTRGQQVTLSCSPISGHRSVSWYQQTPGQGLQFLFEYFSETQRNKGNFPGRFSGRQFSNSRSEMNVSTLELGDSALYLCASHVTGGPASGTQYFGPGTRLTVL.

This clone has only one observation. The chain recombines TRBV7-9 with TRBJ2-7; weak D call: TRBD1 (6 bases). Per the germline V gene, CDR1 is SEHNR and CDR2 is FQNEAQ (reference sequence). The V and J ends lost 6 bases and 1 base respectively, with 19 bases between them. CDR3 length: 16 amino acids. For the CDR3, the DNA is TGTGCCAGCAGTCACGGGCCGCAGGGGAATTCCTACGAGCAGTACTTC. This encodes CASSHGPQGNSYEQYF.

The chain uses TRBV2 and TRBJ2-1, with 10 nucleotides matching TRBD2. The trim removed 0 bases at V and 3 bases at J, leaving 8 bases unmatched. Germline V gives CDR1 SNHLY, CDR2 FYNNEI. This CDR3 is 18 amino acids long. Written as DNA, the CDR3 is TGTGCCAGCAGTGAAGCGCTATCAGCGGGAGGGTTCTACAATGAGCAGTTCTTC. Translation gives CASSEALSAGGFYNEQFF.

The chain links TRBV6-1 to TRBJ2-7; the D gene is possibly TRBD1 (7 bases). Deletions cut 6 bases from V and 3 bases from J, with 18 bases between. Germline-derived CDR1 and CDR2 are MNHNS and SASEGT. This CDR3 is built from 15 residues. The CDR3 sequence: CASSRLGGAVYEQYF. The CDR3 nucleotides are TGTGCCAGCAGCCGACTAGGGGGCGCCGTCTACGAGCAGTACTTC.

The CDR3 sequence is CASSLGQDGTGELFF. CDR3 bases: TGTGCCAGCAGCCTGGGACAAGATGGGACCGGGGAGCTGTTTTTT. The chain couples TRBV4-2 to TRBJ2-2; perhaps TRBD1 as D (6 bases). The V end was cut by 4 bases, the J end by 5 bases, with 14 bases between. The germline gives CDR1 LGHNA, CDR2 YNFKEQ. The CDR3 runs to 15 residues.

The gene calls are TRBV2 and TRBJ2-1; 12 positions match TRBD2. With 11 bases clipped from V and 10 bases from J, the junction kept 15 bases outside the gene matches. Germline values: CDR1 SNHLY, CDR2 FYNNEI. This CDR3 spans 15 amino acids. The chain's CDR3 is CACSWLAGGEGEQFF. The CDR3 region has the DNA TGTGCCTGCTCTTGGCTAGCGGGGGGGGAGGGGGAGCAGTTCTTC.

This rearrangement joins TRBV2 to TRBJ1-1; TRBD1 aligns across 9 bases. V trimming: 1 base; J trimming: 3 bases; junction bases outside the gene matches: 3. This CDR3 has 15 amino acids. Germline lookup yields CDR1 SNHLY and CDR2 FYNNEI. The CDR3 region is CASSEGRDRDTEAFF. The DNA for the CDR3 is TGTGCCAGCAGTGAAGGTCGGGACAGGGACACTGAAGCTTTCTTT.

The CDR3 loop reads CASSLDRGDKLFF. Here the CDR3 DNA reads TGCGCCAGCAGCCTAGACAGGGGGGACAAGCTGTTTTTT. V is TRBV5-1 and J is TRBJ2-2; 9 bases are shared with TRBD1. The CDR3 is 13 residues long. J lost 12 bases, V lost 4 bases, and 7 bases had no gene match. The germline V gene encodes CDR1 SGHRS and CDR2 YFSETQ. Filled out from reference TRBV5-1 and TRBJ2-2, the complete variable domain reads KAGVTQTPRYLIKTRGQQVTLSCSPISGHRSVSWYQQTPGQGLQFLFEYFSETQRNKGNFPGRFSGRQFSNSRSEMNVSTLELGDSALYLCASSLDRGDKLFFGEGSRLTVL.

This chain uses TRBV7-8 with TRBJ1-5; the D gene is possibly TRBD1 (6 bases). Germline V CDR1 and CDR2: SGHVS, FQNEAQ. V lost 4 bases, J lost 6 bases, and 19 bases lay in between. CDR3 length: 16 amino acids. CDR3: CASSWGGDTRVQPQHF. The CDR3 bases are TGTGCCAGCAGCTGGGGGGGGGACACCCGGGTTCAGCCCCAGCATTTT.

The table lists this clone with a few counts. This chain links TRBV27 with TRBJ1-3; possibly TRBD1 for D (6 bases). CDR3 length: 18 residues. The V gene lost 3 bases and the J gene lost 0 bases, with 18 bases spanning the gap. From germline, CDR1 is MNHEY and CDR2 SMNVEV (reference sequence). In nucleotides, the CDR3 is TGTGCCAGCAGTTTCCCCGACGACAGGTCGAGCTCTGGAAACACCATATATTTT. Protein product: CASSFPDDRSSSGNTIYF.

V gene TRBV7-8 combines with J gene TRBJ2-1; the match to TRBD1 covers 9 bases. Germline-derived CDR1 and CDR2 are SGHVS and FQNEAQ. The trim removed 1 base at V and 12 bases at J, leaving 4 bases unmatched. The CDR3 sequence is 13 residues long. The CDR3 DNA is TGTGCCAGCAGCTTAGGGACAGGGGTTCGGCAGTTCTTC. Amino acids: CASSLGTGVRQFF. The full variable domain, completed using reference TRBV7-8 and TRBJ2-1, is GAGVSQSPRYKVAKRGQDVALRCDPISGHVSLFWYQQALGQGPEFLTYFQNEAQLDKSGLPSDRFFAERPEGSVSTLKIQRTQQEDSAVYLCASSLGTGVRQFFGPGTRLTVL.

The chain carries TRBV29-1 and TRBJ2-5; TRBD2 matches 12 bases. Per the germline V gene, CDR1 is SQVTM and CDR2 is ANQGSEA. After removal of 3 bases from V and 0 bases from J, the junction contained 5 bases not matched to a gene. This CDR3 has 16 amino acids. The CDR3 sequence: CSVDSLAGGYQETQYF. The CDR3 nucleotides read TGCAGCGTTGATAGTCTAGCGGGGGGGTACCAAGAGACCCAGTACTTC.

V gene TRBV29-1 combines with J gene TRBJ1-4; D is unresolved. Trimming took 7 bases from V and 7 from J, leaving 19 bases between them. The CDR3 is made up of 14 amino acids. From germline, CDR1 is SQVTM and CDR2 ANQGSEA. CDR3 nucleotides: TGCAGCGCCGGCGCCGGGAGGGTGGGTGAAAAACTGTTTTTT. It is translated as CSAGAGRVGEKLFF.

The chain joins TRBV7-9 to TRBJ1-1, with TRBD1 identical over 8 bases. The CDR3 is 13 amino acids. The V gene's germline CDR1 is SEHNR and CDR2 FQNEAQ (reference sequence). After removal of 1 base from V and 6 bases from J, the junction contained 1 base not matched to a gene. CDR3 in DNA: TGTGCCAGCAGCTTAGTACAGGGGGCTGAAGCTTTCTTT. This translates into CASSLVQGAEAFF.

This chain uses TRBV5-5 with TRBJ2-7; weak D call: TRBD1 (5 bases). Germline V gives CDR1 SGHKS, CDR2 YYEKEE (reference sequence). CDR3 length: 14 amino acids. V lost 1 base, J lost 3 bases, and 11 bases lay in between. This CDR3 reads CASSLSNRNYEQYF. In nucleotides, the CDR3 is TGTGCCAGCAGCTTGTCGAACAGGAACTACGAGCAGTACTTC.

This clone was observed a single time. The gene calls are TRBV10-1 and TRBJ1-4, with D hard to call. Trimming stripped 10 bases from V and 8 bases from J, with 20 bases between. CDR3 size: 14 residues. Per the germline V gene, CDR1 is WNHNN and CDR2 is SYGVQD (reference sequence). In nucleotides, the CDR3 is TGCGCCAACCTTTTAACCCTACTGCGAGAAAAACTGTTTTTT. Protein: CANLLTLLREKLFF.

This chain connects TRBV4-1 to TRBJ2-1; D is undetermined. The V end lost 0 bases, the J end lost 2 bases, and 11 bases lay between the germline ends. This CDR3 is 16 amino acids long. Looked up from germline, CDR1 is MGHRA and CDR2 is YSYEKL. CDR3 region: CASSQDLGATYNEQFF. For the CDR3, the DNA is TGCGCCAGCAGCCAAGATCTAGGAGCCACCTACAATGAGCAGTTCTTC.

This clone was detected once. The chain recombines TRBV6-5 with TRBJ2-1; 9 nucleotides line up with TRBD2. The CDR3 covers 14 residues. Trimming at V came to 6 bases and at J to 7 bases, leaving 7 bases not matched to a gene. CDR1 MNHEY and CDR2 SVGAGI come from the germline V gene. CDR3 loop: CASSRGGAQNEQFF. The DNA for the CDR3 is TGTGCCAGCAGCCGCGGGGGGGCTCAGAATGAGCAGTTCTTC.

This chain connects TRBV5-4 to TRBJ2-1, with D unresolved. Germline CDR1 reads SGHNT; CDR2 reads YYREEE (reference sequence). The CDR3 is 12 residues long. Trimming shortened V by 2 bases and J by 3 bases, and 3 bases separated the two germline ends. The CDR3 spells CASSFNYNEQFF. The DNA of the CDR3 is TGTGCCAGCAGCTTTAACTACAATGAGCAGTTCTTC.

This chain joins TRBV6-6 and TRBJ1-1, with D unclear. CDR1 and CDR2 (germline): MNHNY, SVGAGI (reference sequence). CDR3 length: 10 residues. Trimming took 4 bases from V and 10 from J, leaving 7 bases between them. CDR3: CASSSQVAFF. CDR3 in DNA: TGTGCCAGCAGTTCCCAGGTAGCTTTCTTT.

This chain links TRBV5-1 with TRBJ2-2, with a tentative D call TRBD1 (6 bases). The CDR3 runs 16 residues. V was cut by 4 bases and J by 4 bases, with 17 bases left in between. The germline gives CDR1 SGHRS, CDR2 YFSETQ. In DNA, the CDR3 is TGCGCCAGCAGCCTGAACAGGGCTAGTTCCACCGGGGAGCTGTTTTTT. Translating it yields CASSLNRASSTGELFF.

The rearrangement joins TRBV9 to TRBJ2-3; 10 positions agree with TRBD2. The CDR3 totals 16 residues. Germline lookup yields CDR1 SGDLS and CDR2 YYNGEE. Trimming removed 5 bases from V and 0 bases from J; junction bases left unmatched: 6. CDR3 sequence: CASSLQTSGSTDTQYF. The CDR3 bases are TGTGCCAGCAGTCTCCAGACTAGCGGGAGCACAGATACGCAGTATTTT.